This T cell receptor (beta chain) was obtained from a study of shared clonotypes between healthy human individuals. Study-wide context: Three plates were used per donor for CD4 naive, three for CD4 memory, two for CD8 naive and one for CD8 memory.

CDR1 is MDHEN, CDR2 SYDVKM, per germline. The CDR3 runs to 17 residues. Trimming took 0 bases from V and 3 from J, leaving 15 bases between them. With regard to this clone: Its antigen is still unknown.

Original analysis: ImmunoSEQ sequences covered only the junction and lacked quality scores; filtering therefore differed. Generated by immunoSEQ multiplex PCR, the TCRdb table keeps only in-frame clones and is missing some. V and J calls plus clone size are reproduced from that table; the DNA served to infer D and trimming. The sample lists nearly 1 million clones; approximately 76% were seen once. Study-level findings and limits: Clonotype sharing among donors, it was expected, would be affected by sequencing depth.

The origin of this receptor is a man between 18 and 29 years old in good health. The chain couples TRBV28 to TRBJ1-5, with D unresolved. The sequenced material came from memory CD4+ T cells sorted from blood. Documented subset: CD45RA-negative fraction. CDR3 in DNA: TGTGCCAGCAGTTTATGGGGTGGGCAGCTACTCAATCAGCCCCAGCATTTT. Translation gives CASSLWGGQLLNQPQHF.